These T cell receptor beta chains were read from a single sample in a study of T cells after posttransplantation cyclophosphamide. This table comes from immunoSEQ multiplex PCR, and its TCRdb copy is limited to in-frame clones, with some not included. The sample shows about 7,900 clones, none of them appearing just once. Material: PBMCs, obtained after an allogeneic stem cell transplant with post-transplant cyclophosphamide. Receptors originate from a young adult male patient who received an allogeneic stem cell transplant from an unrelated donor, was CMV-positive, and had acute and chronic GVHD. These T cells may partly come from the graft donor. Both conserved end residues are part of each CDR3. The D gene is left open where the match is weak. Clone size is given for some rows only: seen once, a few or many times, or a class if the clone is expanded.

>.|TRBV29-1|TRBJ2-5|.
TGCAGCGTTGAACAGGGCCCCCAAGAGACCCAGTACTTC
CSVEQGPQETQYF
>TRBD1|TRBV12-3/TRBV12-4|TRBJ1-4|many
TGTGCCAGCAGTTTCTCGACAGGGCGGGATGAAAAACTGTTTTTT
CASSFSTGRDEKLFF
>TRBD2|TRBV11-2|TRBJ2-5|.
TGTGCCAGCAGCTTAGTCGGGGGGGCCTCGGGAGAGACCCAGTACTTC
CASSLVGGASGETQYF
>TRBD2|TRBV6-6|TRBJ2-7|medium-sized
TGTGCCAGCAGACCTCTAGCGGGGGGCAACTACGAGCAGTACTTC
CASRPLAGGNYEQYF
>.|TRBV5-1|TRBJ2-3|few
TGCGCCAGCCGCTTTACCGCTATGGTGGATACGCAGTATTTT
CASRFTAMVDTQYF
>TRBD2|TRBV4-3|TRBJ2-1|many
TGCGCCAGCAGCCAAGATCTAGCGGGAGGGCCTAATGAGCAGTTCTTC
CASSQDLAGGPNEQFF
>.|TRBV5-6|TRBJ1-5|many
TGTGCCAGCAGCTTGTCTCCCAATCAGCCCCAGCATTTT
CASSLSPNQPQHF
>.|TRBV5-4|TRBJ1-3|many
TGTGCCAGCAGCTTGCCGGGTGCGGGAGGAAACACCATATATTTT
CASSLPGAGGNTIYF
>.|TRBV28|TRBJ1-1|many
TGTGCCAGCACCGGTAATACGGTGAACACTGAAGCTTTCTTT
CASTGNTVNTEAFF
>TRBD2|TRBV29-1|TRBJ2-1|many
TGCAGCGTTGGTCCCGGGACTAGCGTTTACAATGAGCAGTTCTTC
CSVGPGTSVYNEQFF
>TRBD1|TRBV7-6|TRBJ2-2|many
TGTGCCAGCAGCTTATCAGGGGGCATCACCGGGGAGCTGTTTTTT
CASSLSGGITGELFF
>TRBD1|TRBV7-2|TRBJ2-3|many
TGTGCCAGCAGTCGTCAGGGGGCGTTAACAGATACGCAGTATTTT
CASSRQGALTDTQYF
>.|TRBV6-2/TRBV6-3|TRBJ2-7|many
TGTGCCAGCAGTTACGGAGAGACAGGATACGAGCAGTACTTC
CASSYGETGYEQYF
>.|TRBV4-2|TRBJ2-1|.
TGTGCCAGCAGCCAGTCCTTAGCGGAGAAGTCCTACAATGAGCAGTTCTTC
CASSQSLAEKSYNEQFF
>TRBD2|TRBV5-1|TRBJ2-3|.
TGCGCCAGCAGCTCTTATAGCGGGAACGGGGCAGATACGCAGTATTTT
CASSSYSGNGADTQYF
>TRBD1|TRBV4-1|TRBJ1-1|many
TGCGCCAGCAAGGGACAGGGCGGCACTGAAGCTTTCTTT
CASKGQGGTEAFF
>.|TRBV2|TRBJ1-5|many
TGTGCCAGCAGTGGAAGGGCAGTCTATCAGCCCCAGCATTTT
CASSGRAVYQPQHF
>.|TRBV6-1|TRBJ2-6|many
TGTGCCAGCAGTGAAAAGGGGGCTGGGGCCAACGTCCTGACTTTC
CASSEKGAGANVLTF
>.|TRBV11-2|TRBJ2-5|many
TGTGCCAGCAGCTTTCCCGCGGAGACCCAGTACTTC
CASSFPAETQYF
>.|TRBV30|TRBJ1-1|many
TGTGCCTGGAGTGCACAGGGTGACACTGAAGCTTTCTTT
CAWSAQGDTEAFF
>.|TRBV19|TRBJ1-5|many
TGTGCCACCTCAGTGGCAGACAATAGCAATCAGCCCCAGCATTTT
CATSVADNSNQPQHF
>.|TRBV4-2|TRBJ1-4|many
TGTGCCAGCAGCCCAGGGGTTGCAACTAATGAAAAACTGTTTTTT
CASSPGVATNEKLFF
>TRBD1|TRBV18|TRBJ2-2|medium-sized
TGTGCCAGCTCGCCCACAGGGGGCGCGAACACCGGGGAGCTGTTTTTT
CASSPTGGANTGELFF
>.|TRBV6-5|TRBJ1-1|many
TGTGCCAGCAGTTACAATAAGAACACTGAAGCTTTCTTT
CASSYNKNTEAFF
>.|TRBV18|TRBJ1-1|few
TGTGCCAGCTCACCCCAGCGCGCAGCTGAAGCTTTCTTT
CASSPQRAAEAFF
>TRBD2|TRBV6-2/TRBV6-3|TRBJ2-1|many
TGTGCCAGCAGCCCCGAACCAGCGGGGCTCTACAATGAGCAGTTCTTC
CASSPEPAGLYNEQFF
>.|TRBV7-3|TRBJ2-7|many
TGTGCCAGCAGCGCACAGGGGGGAGGGAGTTACGAGCAGTACTTC
CASSAQGGGSYEQYF